The present entry profiles one TCR beta chain with its context. No antigen is known for it. No quality values exist for individual bases; no much larger clone is one base distant. The junction shows trimming of 4 bases on V and 7 bases on J, and the gene matches do not reach 8 bases of it. Via the germline V gene (reference sequence), CDR1 is SGHNT and CDR2 YYREEE. From cysteine to phenylalanine, the CDR3 is 15 amino acids long. Left in the record is the CDR3 DNA by itself, 45 bases read in frame from the first base. The sample comes from a study of T cell repertoires in cytomegalovirus infection (dated by TCRdb to between 2018 and 2021). For context, the study as a whole: Peptide stimulations targeted recently identified HLA-C-restricted CMV epitopes, whose presentation resists viral immunomodulation, together with well-studied HLA-B-restricted epitopes. Donor HLA type was relevant to the analysis, as public TCR beta signatures indicated carriage of CMV infection together with the matching HLA type. The full study reports these points: In both this cohort and an independent cohort of some 380 donors, the cumulative frequency of public TCR beta family members distinguished carriers of CMV infection plus the relevant HLA type. In the ex vivo response, HLA-C-restricted CMV-specific TCR beta clonotypes were dominant, and in two of eight donors the single most frequent clonotype came from this HLA-C-restricted group.

This sample's treatment or condition label indicates: in vitro stimulation with specific CMV peptide epitopes to enrich CMV-specific T cells. For sequencing, an Illumina HiSeq 1500 was employed. TCRdb cleaned the public reads at Q25 with fastp, built clones with MiXCR and kept in-frame beta chains. Records with the same CDR3 protein are collapsed into one entry carrying the most frequent genes and DNA. This sample comprises hundreds of thousands of distinct CDR3 sequences, about 44% of them detected only once. 43% of the sample is held by the ten biggest clonotypes. The origin of this receptor is a human donor in good health (CMV status not recorded). Some clones in this sample may be carry-over from other donors' samples. The sequence joins TRBV5-4 to TRBJ2-4; 10 central nucleotides agree with TRBD1. The input for sequencing was cultured PBMCs, taken from culture after CMV antigen stimulation. The nucleotides read TGTGCCAGCAGCACGACCGGGACAGGGGCTAACATTCAGTACTTC. Its coded protein is CASSTTGTGANIQYF.